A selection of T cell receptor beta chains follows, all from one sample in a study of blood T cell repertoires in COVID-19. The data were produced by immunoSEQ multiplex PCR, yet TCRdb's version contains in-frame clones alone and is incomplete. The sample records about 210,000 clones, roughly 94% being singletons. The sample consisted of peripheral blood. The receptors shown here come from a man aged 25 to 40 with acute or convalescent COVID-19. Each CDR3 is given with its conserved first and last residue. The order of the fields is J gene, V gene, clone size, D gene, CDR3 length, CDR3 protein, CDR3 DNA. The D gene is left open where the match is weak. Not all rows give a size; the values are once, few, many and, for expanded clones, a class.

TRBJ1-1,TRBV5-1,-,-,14,CASSLSNRDTEAFF,TGCGCCAGCAGCTTGTCTAACAGAGACACTGAAGCTTTCTTT
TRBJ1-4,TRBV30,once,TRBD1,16,CAWSLRPGQENEKLFF,TGTGCCTGGAGCTTACGACCCGGACAGGAAAATGAAAAACTGTTTTTT
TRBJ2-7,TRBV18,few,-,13,CASSLDSLYEQYF,TGTGCCAGCTCCCTTGACAGTCTCTACGAGCAGTACTTC
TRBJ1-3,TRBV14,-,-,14,CASSHGSSGNTIYF,TGTGCCAGCAGCCATGGGAGCTCTGGAAACACCATATATTTT
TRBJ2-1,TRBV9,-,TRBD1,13,CASSGGTGNEQFF,TGTGCCAGCAGCGGTGGGACAGGGAATGAGCAGTTCTTC
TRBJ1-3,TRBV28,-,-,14,CASQGPGSGNTIYF,TGTGCCAGCCAAGGCCCGGGCTCTGGAAACACCATATATTTT
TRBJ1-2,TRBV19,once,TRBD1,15,CASSKGQGATYGYTF,TGTGCCAGTAGTAAGGGACAGGGGGCTACCTATGGCTACACCTTC
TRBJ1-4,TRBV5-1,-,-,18,CASSRGITLLETNEKLFF,TGCGCCAGCAGCCGGGGGATAACCCTTCTGGAGACTAATGAAAAACTGTTTTTT
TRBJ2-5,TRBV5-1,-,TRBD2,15,CASSLGAGEGETQYF,TGCGCCAGCAGCTTGGGGGCGGGAGAAGGAGAGACCCAGTACTTC
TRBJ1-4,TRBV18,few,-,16,CASSPRSLGPGEKLFF,TGTGCCAGCTCACCACGGTCTTTGGGGCCCGGGGAAAAACTGTTTTTT
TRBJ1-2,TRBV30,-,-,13,CAWSGQSYKGYTF,TGTGCCTGGAGTGGACAGAGCTATAAGGGCTACACCTTC
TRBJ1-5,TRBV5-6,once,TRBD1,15,CASSPQGGGNQPQHF,TGTGCCAGCAGCCCGCAGGGGGGCGGCAATCAGCCCCAGCATTTT
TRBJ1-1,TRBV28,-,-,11,CASSFPTEAFF,TGTGCCAGCAGTTTCCCAACTGAAGCTTTCTTT
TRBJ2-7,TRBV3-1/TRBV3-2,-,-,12,CASSQDPRAQYF,TGTGCCAGCAGCCAAGATCCGAGGGCCCAGTACTTC
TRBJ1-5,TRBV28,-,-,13,CASSLLEWGAQHF,TGTGCCAGCAGTTTACTGGAGTGGGGAGCCCAGCATTTT
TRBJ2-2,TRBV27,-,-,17,CASSFGYDSFNTGELFF,TGTGCCAGCAGTTTCGGGTACGACTCTTTCAACACCGGGGAGCTGTTTTTT